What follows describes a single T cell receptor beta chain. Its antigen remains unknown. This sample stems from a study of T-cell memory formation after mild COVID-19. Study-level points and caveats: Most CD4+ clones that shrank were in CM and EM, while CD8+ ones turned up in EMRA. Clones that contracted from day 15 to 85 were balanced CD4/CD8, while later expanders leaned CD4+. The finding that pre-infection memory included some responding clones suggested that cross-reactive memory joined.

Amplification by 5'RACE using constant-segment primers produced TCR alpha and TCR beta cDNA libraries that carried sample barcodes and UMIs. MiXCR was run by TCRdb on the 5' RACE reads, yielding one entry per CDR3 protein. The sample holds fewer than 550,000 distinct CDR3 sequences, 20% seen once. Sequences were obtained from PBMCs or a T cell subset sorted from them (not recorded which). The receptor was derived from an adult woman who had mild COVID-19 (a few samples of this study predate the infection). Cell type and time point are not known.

The chain's CDR3 is CSASAGGGSIVHEQYF. The CDR3 DNA reads TGCAGTGCCTCCGCGGGAGGCGGGAGCATAGTCCACGAGCAGTACTTC. The chain carries TRBV20-1 and TRBJ2-7, with 8 bases fitting TRBD2. The CDR3 sequence is 16 residues long. V was pared by 6 bases and J by 5 bases, with 18 bases of the junction left unmatched. From germline, CDR1 is DFQATT and CDR2 SNEGSKA (reference sequence).